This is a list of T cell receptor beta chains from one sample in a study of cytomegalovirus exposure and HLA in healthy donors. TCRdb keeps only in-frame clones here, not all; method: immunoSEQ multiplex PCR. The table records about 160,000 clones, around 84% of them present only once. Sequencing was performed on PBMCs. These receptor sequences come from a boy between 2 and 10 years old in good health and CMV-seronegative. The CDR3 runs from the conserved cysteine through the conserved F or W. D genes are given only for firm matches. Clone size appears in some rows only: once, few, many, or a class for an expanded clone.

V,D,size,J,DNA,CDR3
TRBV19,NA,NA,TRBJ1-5,TGTGCCAGTAAATCAGGGGTTAGCAATCAGCCCCAGCATTTT,CASKSGVSNQPQHF
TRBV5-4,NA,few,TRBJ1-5,TGTGCCAGCAGCTCCAAAGAGAGCAATCAGCCCCAGCATTTT,CASSSKESNQPQHF
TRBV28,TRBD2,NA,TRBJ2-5,TGTGCCAGCAGTTTCTTTATGGGACTAGCGGGATTTACCCCACAAGAGACCCAGTACTTC,CASSFFMGLAGFTPQETQYF
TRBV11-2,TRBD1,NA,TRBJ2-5,TGTGCCAGCAGCTTCGACAGGGGCCAAGAGACCCAGTACTTC,CASSFDRGQETQYF
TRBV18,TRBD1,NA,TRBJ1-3,TGTGCCAGCTCACCCTCCGGACAGGGGAGTGGAAACACCATATATTTT,CASSPSGQGSGNTIYF
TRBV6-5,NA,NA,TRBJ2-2,TGTGTAACGAGGGGGACGTCGAACACCGGGGAGCTGTTTTTT,CVTRGTSNTGELFF
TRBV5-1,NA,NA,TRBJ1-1,TGCGCCAGCAGCTTGGCCTGGCAACTGAACACTGAAGCTTTCTTT,CASSLAWQLNTEAFF
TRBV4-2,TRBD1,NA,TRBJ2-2,TGTGCCAGCAGCCAAGATTGGACAGGGTCCGGGGAGCTGTTTTTT,CASSQDWTGSGELFF
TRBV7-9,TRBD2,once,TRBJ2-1,TGTGCCAGCAGCTTAGGGGGGGGTGGTCCCTACAATGAGCAGTTCTTC,CASSLGGGGPYNEQFF
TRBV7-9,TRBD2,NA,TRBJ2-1,TGTGCCAGCAGCACACTAGCGGGACCTTACAATGAGCAGTTCTTC,CASSTLAGPYNEQFF